This T cell receptor beta chain was retrieved from a study of spatial heterogeneity in lung cancer. Study-wide findings and caveats: The study found ubiquitous expanded tumor TCRs in blood more at resection than follow-up.

CDR1 MNHEY and CDR2 SMNVEV come from the germline V gene (reference sequence). CDR3 length: 14 residues. The V end was cut by 1 base, the J end by 1 base, with 6 bases between. Time point here: sample taken at primary tumor resection. No cells were sorted before sequencing. The whole RNA sequenced was extracted from tumor, nontumor lung or frozen PBMC. Samples came from some 71 TRACERx patients with untreated early-stage lung cancer. This clonotype appeared many times. The antigen remains undetermined. A library prepared for alpha chains yielded this beta chain as an off-target read; its size is of little meaning. Every TCR cDNA molecule bore a unique molecular identifier. TCRdb independently ran MiXCR on the 5' RACE reads; one entry per CDR3 protein. Of about 10,000 distinct CDR3 sequences listed, less than 4.5% were seen once; the top ten hold around 50%.

The V call is TRBV27, the J call TRBJ2-3, with D hard to call. The sample here was PBMCs, taken at surgery. This sequence was found in a female donor with early-stage non-small cell lung cancer. The CDR3 sequence is CASSLWRGTDTQYF. The CDR3 DNA sequence: TGTGCCAGCAGTTTATGGAGAGGCACAGATACGCAGTATTTT.